This T cell receptor beta chain stems from a study of cytomegalovirus exposure and HLA in healthy donors. In the PCR, 60 Vbeta and 13 Jbeta primers were used. Libraries were prepared by immunoSEQ multiplex PCR; TCRdb keeps only in-frame clonotypes and omits some of them. The specimen's table records fewer than 250,000 clones. The V gene lost 3 bases and the J gene lost 4 bases, with 12 bases spanning the gap. Germline CDR1 KGHSH, CDR2 LQKENI. This CDR3 is 14 amino acids long. The sample taken for sequencing was PBMCs. The rearrangement uses TRBV18 and TRBJ2-5, with a possible D match to TRBD2 (5 bases). The clonotype originates from a woman in her 30s in good health and CMV-seropositive. CDR3 sequence reads: CASSPRSRAETQYF. In nucleotides, the CDR3 is TGTGCCAGCTCACCCCGTTCGAGGGCAGAGACCCAGTACTTC. The complete variable domain, with remaining parts taken from reference TRBV18 and TRBJ2-5, reads NAGVMQNPRHLVRRRGQEARLRCSPMKGHSHVYWYRQLPEEGLKFMVYLQKENIIDESGMPKERFSAEFPKEGPSILRIQQVVRGDSAAYFCASSPRSRAETQYFGPGTRLLVL.